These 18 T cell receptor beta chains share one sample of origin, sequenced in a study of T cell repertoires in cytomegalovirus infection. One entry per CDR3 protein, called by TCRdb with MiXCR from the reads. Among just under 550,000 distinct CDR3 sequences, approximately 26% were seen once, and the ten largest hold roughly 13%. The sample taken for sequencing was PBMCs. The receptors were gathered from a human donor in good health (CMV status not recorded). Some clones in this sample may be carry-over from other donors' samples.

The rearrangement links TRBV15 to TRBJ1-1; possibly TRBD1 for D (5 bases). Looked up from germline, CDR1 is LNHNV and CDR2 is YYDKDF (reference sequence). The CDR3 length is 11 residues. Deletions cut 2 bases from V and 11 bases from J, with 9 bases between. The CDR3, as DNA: TGTGCCACCAGCAGACCAGGGAAGGCTTTCTTT. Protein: CATSRPGKAFF.

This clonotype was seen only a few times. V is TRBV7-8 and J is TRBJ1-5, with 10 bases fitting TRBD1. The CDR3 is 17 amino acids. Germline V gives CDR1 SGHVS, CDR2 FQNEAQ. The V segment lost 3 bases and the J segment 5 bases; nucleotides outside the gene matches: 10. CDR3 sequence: CASSFRPSGTGDQPQHF. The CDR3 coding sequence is TGTGCCAGCAGCTTCCGCCCGTCCGGGACAGGGGATCAGCCCCAGCATTTT.

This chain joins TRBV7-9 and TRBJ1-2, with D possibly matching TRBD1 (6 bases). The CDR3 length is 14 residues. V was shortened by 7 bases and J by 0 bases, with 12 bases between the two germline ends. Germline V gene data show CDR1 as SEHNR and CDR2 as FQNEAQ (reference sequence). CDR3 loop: CASMGTPPNYGYTF. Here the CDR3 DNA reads TGTGCCAGCATGGGGACACCACCTAACTATGGCTACACCTTC. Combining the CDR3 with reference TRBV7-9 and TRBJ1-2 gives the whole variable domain DTGVSQNPRHKITKRGQNVTFRCDPISEHNRLYWYRQTLGQGPEFLTYFQNEAQLEKSRLLSDRFSAERPKGSFSTLEIQRTEQGDSAMYLCASMGTPPNYGYTFGSGTRLTVV.

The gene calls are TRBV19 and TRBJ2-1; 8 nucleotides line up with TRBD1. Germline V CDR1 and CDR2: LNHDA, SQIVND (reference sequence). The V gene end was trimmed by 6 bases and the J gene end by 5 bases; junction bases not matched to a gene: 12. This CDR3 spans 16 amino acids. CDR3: CASSRTTGTGNNEQFF. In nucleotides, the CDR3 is TGTGCCAGTAGCCGAACGACCGGGACAGGCAACAATGAGCAGTTCTTC.

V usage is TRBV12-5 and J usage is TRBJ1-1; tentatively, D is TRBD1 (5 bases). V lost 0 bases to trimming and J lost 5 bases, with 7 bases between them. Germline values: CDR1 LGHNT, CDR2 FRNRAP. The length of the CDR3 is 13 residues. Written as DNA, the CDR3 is TGTGCTAGTGGTTTGGTACAGGAGACTGAAGCTTTCTTT. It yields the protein CASGLVQETEAFF.

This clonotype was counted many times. CDR3 bases: TGTGCCAGCAGCTTCCCAACAGGGGGCTTCGACAATGAGCAGTTCTTC. Its translation: CASSFPTGGFDNEQFF. V usage is TRBV7-9 and J usage is TRBJ2-1, with 9 bases fitting TRBD1. The J segment lost 5 bases and the V segment lost 3 bases, leaving 8 bases of the junction unmatched. CDR3 length: 16 residues. Germline V CDR1 and CDR2: SEHNR, FQNEAQ (reference sequence).

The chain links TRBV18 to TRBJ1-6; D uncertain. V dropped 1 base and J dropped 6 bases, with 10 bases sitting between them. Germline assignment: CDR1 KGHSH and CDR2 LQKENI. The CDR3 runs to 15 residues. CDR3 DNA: TGTGCCAGCTCACCACTTGCGGAGGGTAATTCACCCCTCCACTTT. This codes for CASSPLAEGNSPLHF.

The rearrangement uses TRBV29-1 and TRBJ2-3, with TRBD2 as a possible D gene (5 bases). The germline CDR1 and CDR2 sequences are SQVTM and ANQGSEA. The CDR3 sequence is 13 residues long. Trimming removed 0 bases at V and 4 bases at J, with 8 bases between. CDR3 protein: CSVEEKGADTQYF. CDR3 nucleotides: TGCAGCGTTGAAGAAAAGGGAGCAGATACGCAGTATTTT.

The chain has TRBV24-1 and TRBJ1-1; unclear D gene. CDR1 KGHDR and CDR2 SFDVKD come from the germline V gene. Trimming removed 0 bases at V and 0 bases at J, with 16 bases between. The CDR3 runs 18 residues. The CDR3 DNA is TGTGCCACCAGTGATTTGGGGCCCGGCGGGGTGGTGAACACTGAAGCTTTCTTT. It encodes CATSDLGPGGVVNTEAFF.

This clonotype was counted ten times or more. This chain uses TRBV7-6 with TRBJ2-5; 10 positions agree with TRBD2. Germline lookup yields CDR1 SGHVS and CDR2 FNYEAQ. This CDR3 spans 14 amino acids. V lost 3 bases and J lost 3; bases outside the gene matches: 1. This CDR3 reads CASSFLAGEETQYF. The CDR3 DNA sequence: TGTGCCAGCAGCTTTCTAGCGGGAGAAGAGACCCAGTACTTC.

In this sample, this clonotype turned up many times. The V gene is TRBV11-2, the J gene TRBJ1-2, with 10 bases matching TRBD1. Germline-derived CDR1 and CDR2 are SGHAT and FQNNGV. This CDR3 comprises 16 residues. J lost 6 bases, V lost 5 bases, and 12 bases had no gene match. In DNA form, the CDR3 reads TGTGCCAGCAGCAAAATAAGGACAGGGGGTGTGAATGGCTACACCTTC. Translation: CASSKIRTGGVNGYTF. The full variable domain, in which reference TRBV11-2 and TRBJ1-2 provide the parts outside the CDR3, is EAGVAQSPRYKIIEKRQSVAFWCNPISGHATLYWYQQILGQGPKLLIQFQNNGVVDDSQLPKDRFSAERLKGVDSTLKIQPAKLEDSAVYLCASSKIRTGGVNGYTFGSGTRLTVV.

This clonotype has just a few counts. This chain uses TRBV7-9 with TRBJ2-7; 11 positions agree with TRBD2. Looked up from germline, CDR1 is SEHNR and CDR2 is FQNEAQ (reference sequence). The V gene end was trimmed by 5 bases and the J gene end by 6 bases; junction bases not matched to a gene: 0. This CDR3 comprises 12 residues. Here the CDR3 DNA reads TGTGCCAGCAGCGGACTAGCGGGCGAGCAGTACGTC. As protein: CASSGLAGEQYV.

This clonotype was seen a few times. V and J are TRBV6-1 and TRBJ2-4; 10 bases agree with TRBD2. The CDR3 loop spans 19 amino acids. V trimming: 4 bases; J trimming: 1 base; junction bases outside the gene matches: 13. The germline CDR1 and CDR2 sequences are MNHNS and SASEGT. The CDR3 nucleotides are TGTGCCAGCAGTGGTAGAGCGGGAGGGCCGGAGAGGGCCAAAAACATTCAGTACTTC. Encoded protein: CASSGRAGGPERAKNIQYF.

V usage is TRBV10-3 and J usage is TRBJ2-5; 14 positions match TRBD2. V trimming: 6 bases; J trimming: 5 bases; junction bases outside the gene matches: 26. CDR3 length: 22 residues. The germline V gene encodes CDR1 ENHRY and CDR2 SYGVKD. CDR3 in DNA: TGTGCCATCAGCTCTACGGGGGGGGGGACTAGCGGGAGAAACTTGTTATTGGAGACCCAGTACTTC. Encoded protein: CAISSTGGGTSGRNLLLETQYF.

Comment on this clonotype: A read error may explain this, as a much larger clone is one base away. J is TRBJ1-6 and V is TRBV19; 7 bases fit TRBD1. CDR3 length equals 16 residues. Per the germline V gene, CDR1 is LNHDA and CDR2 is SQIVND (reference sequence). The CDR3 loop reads CASSIWRDSTASSLHF. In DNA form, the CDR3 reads TGTGCCAGTAGTATATGGAGGGACAGCACTGCTTCATCCCTCCACTTT.

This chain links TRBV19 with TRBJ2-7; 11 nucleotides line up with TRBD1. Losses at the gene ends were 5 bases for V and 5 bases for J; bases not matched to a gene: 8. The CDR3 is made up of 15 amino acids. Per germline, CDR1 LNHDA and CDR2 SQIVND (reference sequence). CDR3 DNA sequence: TGTGCCAGTAGTCCCCGGGACAGGGGGGTCCACGAGCAGTACGTC. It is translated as CASSPRDRGVHEQYV.

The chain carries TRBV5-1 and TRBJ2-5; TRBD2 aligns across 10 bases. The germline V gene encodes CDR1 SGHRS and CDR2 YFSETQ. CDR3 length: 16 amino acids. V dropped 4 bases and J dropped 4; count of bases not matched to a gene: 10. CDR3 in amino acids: CASSPFLAGVRETQYF. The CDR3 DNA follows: TGCGCCAGCAGCCCCTTTCTAGCGGGAGTTAGAGAGACCCAGTACTTC.

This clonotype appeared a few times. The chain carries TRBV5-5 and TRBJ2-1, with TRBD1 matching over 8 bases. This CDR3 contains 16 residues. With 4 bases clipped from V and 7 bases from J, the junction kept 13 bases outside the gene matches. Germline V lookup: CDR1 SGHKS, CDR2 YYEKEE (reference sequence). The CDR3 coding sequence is TGTGCCAGCAGCCGGAGGGGACAGGTAGGAGGGAATGAGCAGTTCTTC. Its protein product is CASSRRGQVGGNEQFF.